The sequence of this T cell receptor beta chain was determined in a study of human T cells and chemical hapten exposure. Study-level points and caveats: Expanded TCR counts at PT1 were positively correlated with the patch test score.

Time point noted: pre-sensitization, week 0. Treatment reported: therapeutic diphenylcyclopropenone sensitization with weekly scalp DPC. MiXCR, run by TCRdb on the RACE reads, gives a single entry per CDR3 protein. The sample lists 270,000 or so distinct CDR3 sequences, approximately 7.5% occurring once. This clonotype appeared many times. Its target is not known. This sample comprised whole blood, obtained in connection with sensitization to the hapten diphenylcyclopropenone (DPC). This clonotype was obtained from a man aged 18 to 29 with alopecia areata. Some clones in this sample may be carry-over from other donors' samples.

CDR3 sequence reads: CASSPRRDRKYEQYF. The CDR3 coding sequence is TGCGCCAGCAGCCCAAGGCGGGACAGAAAATACGAGCAGTACTTC. The V gene is TRBV4-3, the J gene TRBJ2-7; possible D gene TRBD1, 7 bases. Germline V gene data show CDR1 as LGHNA and CDR2 as YSLEER. The V end was cut by 4 bases, the J end by 4 bases, with 17 bases between. The CDR3 has 15 residues.